Each of the 23 T cell receptor beta chains below was sequenced from the same sample in a study of blood T cells in healthy people across ages. Through a sample-barcoded 5' primer and a J-beta primer mix, a second PCR was run for roughly 7 to 11 cycles. TCRdb recomputed calls from the 5' RACE reads with MiXCR, one row per CDR3 protein. The sample consists of approximately 800,000 distinct CDR3 sequences, 55% to 65% of them appearing once. The sample taken for sequencing was blood. The receptors were gathered from a man in his thirties or forties in good health.

The chain has TRBV5-6 and TRBJ1-5; a possible D gene is TRBD1 (6 bases). The germline gives CDR1 SGHDT, CDR2 YYEEEE. V was trimmed by 4 bases and J by 2 bases, leaving 13 bases between them. CDR3 length: 15 amino acids. In DNA, the CDR3 is TGTGCCAGCAGCCGACGCAGGGGTGGCAATCAGCCCCAGCATTTT. Protein: CASSRRRGGNQPQHF.

This clonotype was recorded only once. The chain combines TRBV15 with TRBJ2-1, with 7 bases identical to TRBD1. The J call may be incorrect, as the DNA end agrees better with TRBJ2-7. Germline loops: CDR1 LNHNV, CDR2 YYDKDF (reference sequence). The length of the CDR3 is 17 residues. As DNA, the CDR3 is TGTGCCACCAGCAGAGATCTAGACAGGGTGTTATACAATGAGCAGTACTTC. Its protein is CATSRDLDRVLYNEQYF.

The chain carries TRBV6-5 and TRBJ2-7; a weak D match, TRBD1 (6 bases). CDR1 and CDR2 from the germline V gene are MNHEY and SVGAGI. The CDR3 covers 15 residues. Trimming took off 6 bases at V and 0 bases at J, with 15 bases between the two ends. CDR3 protein: CASRYRDLSSYEQYF. The CDR3 coding sequence is TGTGCCAGCAGATACAGGGACCTTAGCTCCTACGAGCAGTACTTC.

The CDR3, as DNA: TGCGCCAGCAGTGAGTCACAACTAGCGTCCCTGTACAATGAGCAGTTCTTC. It encodes CASSESQLASLYNEQFF. The chain couples TRBV10-2 to TRBJ2-1, with 7 bases matching TRBD2. The germline gives CDR1 WSHSY, CDR2 SAAADI. Trimming at V came to 0 bases and at J to 4 bases, leaving 9 bases not matched to a gene. The CDR3 loop spans 17 amino acids.

In this sample, this clonotype turned up a few times. This chain joins TRBV4-3 and TRBJ2-7, with TRBD2 matching 10 bases. Germline V gene data show CDR1 as LGHNA and CDR2 as YSLEER. CDR3 size: 17 residues. V was clipped by 2 bases and J by 4 bases; unmatched bases: 11. Written as DNA, the CDR3 is TGCGCCAGCAGCCAAATACGGCTAGCGGGGGCCATATACGAGCAGTACTTC. Protein sequence: CASSQIRLAGAIYEQYF.

This rearrangement joins TRBV9 to TRBJ2-3, with TRBD1 identical over 7 bases. The CDR3 sequence is 14 residues long. With V trimmed by 6 bases and J by 0 bases, 4 bases remained unmatched. CDR1 is SGDLS and CDR2 is YYNGEE in the germline V gene. CDR3 in amino acids: CASTLTGSTDTQYF. CDR3 in DNA: TGTGCCAGCACCCTGACAGGGAGCACAGATACGCAGTATTTT.

The chain joins TRBV29-1 to TRBJ2-3, with D perhaps matching TRBD1 or TRBD2 (5 bases each). Germline V CDR1 and CDR2: SQVTM, ANQGSEA. The CDR3 is 13 residues long. Trimming took off 6 bases at V and 2 bases at J, with 12 bases between the two ends. The CDR3: CSVGTRFTDTQYF. The CDR3 nucleotides read TGCAGCGTCGGGACCCGTTTCACAGATACGCAGTATTTT.

This chain links TRBV7-8 with TRBJ2-2; 8 bases are a match to TRBD1. This CDR3 is 16 amino acids long. Germline assignment: CDR1 SGHVS and CDR2 FQNEAQ. V lost 6 bases to trimming and J lost 7 bases; unmatched junction nucleotides: 13. This CDR3 reads CASSLSLDRGLGELFF. In DNA, the CDR3 is TGTGCCAGCAGTTTATCTCTCGACAGGGGTCTCGGGGAGCTGTTTTTT.

V usage is TRBV28 and J usage is TRBJ2-7, with D perhaps matching TRBD1 (6 bases). CDR3 length: 14 amino acids. Trimming left V 4 bases short and J 2 bases short, with 12 bases between. CDR1 and CDR2 from the germline V gene are MDHEN and SYDVKM. DNA of the CDR3: TGTGCCAGCAGTTCTGACAGGCTCCCCTACGAGCAGTACTTC. Residues: CASSSDRLPYEQYF.

This clonotype was seen more than once but under ten times. The chain links TRBV12-3 or TRBV12-4 to TRBJ2-5; 7 positions match TRBD2. This CDR3 contains 14 residues. Trimming took 5 bases from V and 1 from J; bases not matched to a gene: 4. The CDR3 here is CASSPGLPQETQYF. CDR3 DNA sequence: TGTGCCAGCAGTCCGGGACTACCCCAAGAGACCCAGTACTTC.

The chain uses TRBV5-1 and TRBJ2-1; no definite D call. The CDR3 consists of 13 residues. The V end was cut by 5 bases, the J end by 5 bases, with 11 bases between. Per germline, CDR1 SGHRS and CDR2 YFSETQ. CDR3 protein: CASRNQVNNEQFF. The CDR3 bases are TGCGCCAGCAGGAATCAGGTTAACAATGAGCAGTTCTTC.

Comment on this clonotype: A read error is possible here, since a much larger clone lies one base away. V usage is TRBV3-1 and J usage is TRBJ1-1; 8 bases match TRBD1. This CDR3 comprises 12 residues. Per germline, CDR1 LGHDT and CDR2 YNNKEL (reference sequence). The J segment lost 11 bases and the V segment lost 3 bases, leaving 5 bases of the junction unmatched. The DNA of the CDR3 is TGTGCCAGCAGCCAGGCGACAGGGGACGCTTTCTTT. It codes for CASSQATGDAFF.

The gene calls are TRBV29-1 and TRBJ2-1; TRBD2 matches 14 bases. CDR1 SQVTM and CDR2 ANQGSEA come from the germline V gene. Trimming took 5 bases from V and 8 from J; bases not matched to a gene: 8. The CDR3 length is 15 residues. Here the CDR3 reads CSVTPGTSGGDEQFF. The DNA for the CDR3 is TGCAGCGTTACCCCCGGGACTAGCGGGGGAGATGAGCAGTTCTTC.

The table lists this clonotype with a count of one. The V call is TRBV5-6, the J call TRBJ2-1, with TRBD1 matching 7 bases. From germline, CDR1 is SGHDT and CDR2 YYEEEE. The CDR3 length is 16 residues. The V gene end was trimmed by 3 bases and the J gene end by 0 bases; junction bases not matched to a gene: 6. Written as DNA, the CDR3 is TGTGCCAGCAGCTCGAACCGGGACAGCTCCTACAATGAGCAGTTCTTC. This translates into CASSSNRDSSYNEQFF. The entire variable domain, with the rest obtained from reference TRBV5-6 and TRBJ2-1, is as follows: DAGVTQSPTHLIKTRGQQVTLRCSPKSGHDTVSWYQQALGQGPQFIFQYYEEEERQRGNFPDRFSGHQFPNYSSELNVNALLLGDSALYLCASSSNRDSSYNEQFFGPGTRLTVL.

The genes are TRBV20-1 and TRBJ1-5; D is unclear. The CDR3 contains 12 residues. The germline V gene has CDR1 DFQATT and CDR2 SNEGSKA (reference sequence). Trimming cost V 3 bases and J 1 base, with 4 bases left between them. This chain's CDR3 is CSARSSNQPQHF. The CDR3 bases are TGCAGTGCTAGGTCCAGCAATCAGCCCCAGCATTTT.

This chain uses TRBV12-3 or TRBV12-4 with TRBJ2-5; TRBD1 matches at 7 bases. The V and J ends lost 3 bases and 5 bases, in that order; junction bases with no gene match: 3. There are 13 residues in the CDR3. The CDR3 nucleotides are TGTGCCAGCAGTTTGACGGACAGGGAGACCCAGTACTTC. It encodes CASSLTDRETQYF.

The V and J genes are TRBV12-3 or TRBV12-4 and TRBJ2-4; 8 bases match TRBD1. The J call may be in error: the DNA end matches TRBJ2-7 better. This CDR3 is built from 15 residues. CDR3 protein: CASSFEWTGLGEQYF. CDR3 sequence (DNA): TGTGCCAGCAGTTTTGAATGGACAGGGTTAGGCGAGCAGTACTTC.

This clonotype appeared a few times. The chain has TRBV7-2 and TRBJ2-1; a weak D match, TRBD2 (5 bases). This CDR3 is 15 amino acids long. CDR1 and CDR2 (germline): SGHTA, FQGNSA. The V end was cut by 5 bases, the J end by 2 bases, with 13 bases between. This CDR3 is CASSDRDSTYNEQFF. In DNA form, the CDR3 reads TGTGCCAGCAGCGACCGGGATTCTACCTACAATGAGCAGTTCTTC.

The genes are TRBV28 and TRBJ2-1; possible D gene TRBD2, 5 bases. The germline V gene has CDR1 MDHEN and CDR2 SYDVKM. There are 16 residues in the CDR3. V dropped 3 bases and J dropped 8 bases, with 20 bases sitting between them. DNA for the CDR3: TGTGCCAGCAGTTTGAGGGCTAGCTCTATGTTGGATGAGCAGTTCTTC. Its translation is CASSLRASSMLDEQFF.

The chain employs TRBV4-2 and TRBJ2-7; the match to TRBD1 covers 9 bases. Germline CDR1 and CDR2: LGHNA and YNFKEQ. The V gene end was trimmed by 3 bases and the J gene end by 1 base; junction bases not matched to a gene: 10. The CDR3 contains 17 residues. In DNA, the CDR3 is TGTGCCAGCAGCCAGGTGGACAGGGGCACAGTATCCTACGAGCAGTACTTC. This translates into CASSQVDRGTVSYEQYF.

This rearrangement joins TRBV5-1 to TRBJ1-1; 7 bases agree with TRBD1. CDR1 and CDR2 from the germline V gene are SGHRS and YFSETQ. Trimming at V came to 4 bases and at J to 7 bases, leaving 4 bases not matched to a gene. This CDR3 is 12 amino acids long. CDR3 protein: CASSETGVEAFF. CDR3 nucleotides: TGCGCCAGCAGCGAAACAGGGGTTGAAGCTTTCTTT. The whole variable domain, remainder taken from reference TRBV5-1 and TRBJ1-1, is KAGVTQTPRYLIKTRGQQVTLSCSPISGHRSVSWYQQTPGQGLQFLFEYFSETQRNKGNFPGRFSGRQFSNSRSEMNVSTLELGDSALYLCASSETGVEAFFGQGTRLTVV.

The V call is TRBV12-3 or TRBV12-4, the J call TRBJ2-7; D might be TRBD1 or TRBD2, each matching 5 bases. Trimming pared 6 bases from V and 4 bases from J, leaving 16 bases between. The CDR3 spans 14 residues. CDR3 nucleotide sequence: TGTGCCAGCAGGCCCCCGGGACCCCGTTACGAGCAGTACTTC. It specifies CASRPPGPRYEQYF.

This CDR3 is CASSDYSGGGNEQFF. The CDR3, as DNA: TGTGCCAGCAGCGATTATAGCGGGGGGGGTAATGAGCAGTTCTTC. The J gene is TRBJ2-1, the V gene TRBV9; TRBD2 agrees at 11 bases. The CDR3 covers 15 residues. V lost 3 bases to trimming and J lost 7 bases; unmatched junction nucleotides: 6. Germline V gives CDR1 SGDLS, CDR2 YYNGEE.